Described below is a single T cell receptor beta chain sequence and its context. The junction does not match germline at one end; this may be a read error. Data came from immunoSEQ multiplex PCR; TCRdb stores just in-frame clones and leaves some out. The sample shows roughly 24,000 clones, about 90% of them seen only once. This sample stems from a study of T cells in tumors and immune-related adverse events. Germline lookup yields CDR1 MNHNY and CDR2 SVGAGI (reference sequence). The CDR3 extends over 12 amino acids. This receptor was obtained from a female donor with metastatic renal cell carcinoma. The sequences come from lymph node tissue, collected from a patient treated with anti-PD-1 therapy. The chain combines TRBV6-6 with TRBJ2-7; 10 bases agree with TRBD1. Written as DNA, the CDR3 is TGTGCCAGCAGCCCAGGGACAGGGGCCCCACAATTC. Its protein product is CASSPGTGAPQF.